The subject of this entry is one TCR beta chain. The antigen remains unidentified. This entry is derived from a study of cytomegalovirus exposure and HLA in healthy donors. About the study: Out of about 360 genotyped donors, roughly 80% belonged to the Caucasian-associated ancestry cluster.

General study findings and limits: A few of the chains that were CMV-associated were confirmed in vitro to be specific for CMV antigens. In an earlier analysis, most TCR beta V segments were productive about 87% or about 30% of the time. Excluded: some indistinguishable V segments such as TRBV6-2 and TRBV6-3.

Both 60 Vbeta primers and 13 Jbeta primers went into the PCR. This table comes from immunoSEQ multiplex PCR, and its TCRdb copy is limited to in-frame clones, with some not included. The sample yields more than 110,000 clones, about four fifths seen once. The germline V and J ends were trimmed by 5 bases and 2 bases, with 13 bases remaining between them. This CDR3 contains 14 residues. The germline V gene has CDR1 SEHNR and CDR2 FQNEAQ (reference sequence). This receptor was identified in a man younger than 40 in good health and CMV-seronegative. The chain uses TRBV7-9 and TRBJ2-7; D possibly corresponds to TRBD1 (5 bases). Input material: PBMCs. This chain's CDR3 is CASSPPRVTYEQYF. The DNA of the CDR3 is TGTGCCAGCAGCCCGCCCAGGGTAACCTACGAGCAGTACTTC.